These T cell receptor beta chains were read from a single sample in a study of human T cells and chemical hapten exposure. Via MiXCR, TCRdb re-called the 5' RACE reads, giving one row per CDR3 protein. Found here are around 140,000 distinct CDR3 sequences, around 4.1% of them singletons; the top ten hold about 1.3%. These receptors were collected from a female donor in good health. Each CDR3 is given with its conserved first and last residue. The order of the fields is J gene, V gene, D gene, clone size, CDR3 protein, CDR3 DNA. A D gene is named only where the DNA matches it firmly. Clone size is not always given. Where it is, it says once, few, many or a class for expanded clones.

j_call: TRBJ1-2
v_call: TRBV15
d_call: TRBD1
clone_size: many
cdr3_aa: CATSREVRTGNNYGYTF
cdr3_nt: TGTGCCACCAGCAGAGAAGTAAGGACAGGGAATAACTATGGCTACACCTTC

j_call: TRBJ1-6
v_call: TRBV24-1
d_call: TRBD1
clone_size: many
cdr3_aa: CATRELTGASYNSPLHF
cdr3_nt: TGTGCCACCAGAGAGTTAACAGGGGCTTCCTATAATTCACCCCTCCACTTT

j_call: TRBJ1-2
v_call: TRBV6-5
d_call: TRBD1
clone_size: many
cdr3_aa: CASSSGTGGYTF
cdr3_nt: TGTGCCAGCAGTTCCGGGACAGGCGGCTACACCTTC

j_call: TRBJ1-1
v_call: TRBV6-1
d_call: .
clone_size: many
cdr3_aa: CASSVGRLMNTEAFF
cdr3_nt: TGTGCCAGCAGTGTTGGACGGTTAATGAACACTGAAGCTTTCTTT

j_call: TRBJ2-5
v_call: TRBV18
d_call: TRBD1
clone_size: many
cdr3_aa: CASSPPGQQETQYF
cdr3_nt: TGTGCCAGCTCACCCCCGGGACAGCAAGAGACCCAGTACTTC

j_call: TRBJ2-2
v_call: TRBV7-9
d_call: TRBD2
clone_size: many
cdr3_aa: CASSPRGGDGELFF
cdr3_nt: TGTGCCAGCAGCCCAAGGGGAGGGGACGGGGAGCTGTTTTTT

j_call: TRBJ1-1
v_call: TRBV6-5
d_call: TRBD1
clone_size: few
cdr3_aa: CASRLAFLTDREYGSRAFF
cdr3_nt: TGTGCCAGCAGACTAGCCTTTCTAACTGACAGGGAGTACGGTTCGAGAGCTTTCTTT

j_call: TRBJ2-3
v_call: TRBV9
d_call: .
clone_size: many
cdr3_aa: CASSVGSPDTQYF
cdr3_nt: TGTGCCAGCAGCGTTGGCAGCCCAGATACGCAGTATTTT

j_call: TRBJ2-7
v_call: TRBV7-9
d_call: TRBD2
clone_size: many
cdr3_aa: CASSLGTSGGPVYEQYF
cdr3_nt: TGTGCCAGCAGCCTAGGGACTAGCGGGGGCCCTGTCTACGAGCAGTACTTC

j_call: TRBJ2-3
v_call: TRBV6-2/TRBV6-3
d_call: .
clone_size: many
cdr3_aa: CASRKGPGTDTQYF
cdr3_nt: TGTGCCAGCAGGAAAGGACCAGGCACAGATACGCAGTATTTT

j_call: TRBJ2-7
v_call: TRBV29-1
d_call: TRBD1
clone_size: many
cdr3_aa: CSVSRGTGGDEQYF
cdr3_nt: TGCAGCGTGTCCCGCGGGACAGGGGGCGACGAGCAGTACTTC

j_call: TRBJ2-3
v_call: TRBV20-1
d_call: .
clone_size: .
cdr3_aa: CSVTSPQENTDTQYF
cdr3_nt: TGCAGTGTCACGTCCCCCCAGGAGAACACAGATACGCAGTATTTT

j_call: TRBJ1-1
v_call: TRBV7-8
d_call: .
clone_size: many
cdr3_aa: CASEKGWDGTEAFF
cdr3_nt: TGTGCCAGCGAAAAGGGTTGGGATGGCACTGAAGCTTTCTTT

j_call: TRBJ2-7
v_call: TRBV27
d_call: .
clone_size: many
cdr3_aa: CASSSDSTWEQYF
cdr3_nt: TGTGCCAGCAGTTCGGACTCTACTTGGGAGCAGTACTTC

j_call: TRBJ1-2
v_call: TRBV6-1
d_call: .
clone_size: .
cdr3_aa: CASSEQLYGYTF
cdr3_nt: TGTGCCAGCAGTGAACAGCTCTATGGCTACACCTTC

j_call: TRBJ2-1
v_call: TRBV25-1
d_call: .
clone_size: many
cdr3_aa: CASSFGQGEQFF
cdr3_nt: TGTGCCAGCAGTTTCGGGCAAGGTGAGCAGTTCTTC